This T cell receptor (beta chain) stems from a study of blood T cell repertoires in COVID-19. Sequenced by immunoSEQ multiplex PCR; TCRdb stores in-frame clones only, minus some. The sample lists 250,000 to 300,000 clones, around 86% occurring once. This CDR3 spans 13 amino acids. Looked up from germline, CDR1 is LNHNV and CDR2 is YYDKDF (reference sequence). Trimming took off 1 base at V and 2 bases at J, with 3 bases between the two ends. Material: PBMCs or T cells enriched from blood (not recorded which). The receptor's source is a woman in her thirties or forties who had recovered from COVID-19. The rearrangement links TRBV15 to TRBJ1-5; no reliable D call. The CDR3 reads CATSRVGNQPQHF. The DNA of the CDR3 is TGTGCCACCAGCAGAGTCGGCAATCAGCCCCAGCATTTT.